This T cell receptor beta chain comes out of a study of Graves' ophthalmopathy and Graves' hyperthyroidism. Study overall: Prior to any treatment, peripheral blood was collected at the time of initial diagnosis.

Someone took the PBMCs out of more than 9 ml of fresh peripheral blood. The TCR beta CDR3 regions underwent amplification from RNA transcripts. Scientists carried out first-round RT-PCR using HTBI primers and then a second-round multiplex PCR. TCRdb recomputed calls from the multiplex PCR reads with MiXCR, one row per CDR3 protein. The top ten hold more than 2.5% of the sample, which has around 600,000 distinct CDR3 sequences, 35% to 45% seen once. The CDR3 contains 17 residues. The V and J ends lost 3 bases and 1 base, in that order; junction bases with no gene match: 8. The V gene's germline CDR1 is SGHTA and CDR2 FQGNSA.

The material sequenced was peripheral blood. The sequence derives from an adult man with Graves' ophthalmopathy. This rearrangement joins TRBV7-2 to TRBJ1-3; 8 nucleotides align to TRBD1. The CDR3 nucleotides are TGTGCCAGCAGCTTCGACGGGACAGGCCGTTCTGGAAACACCATATATTTT. This translates into CASSFDGTGRSGNTIYF.